The clone carrying this T cell receptor beta chain occurred a few times. Within the sample, other DNA sequences also encode this same CDR3. Some clones are missing from TCRdb's copy, which holds only in-frame ones; the method was immunoSEQ multiplex PCR. The sample lists roughly 330,000 clones, 87% occurring once. The sample is drawn from a study of cytomegalovirus exposure and HLA in healthy donors. The CDR3 sequence is 11 residues long. From germline, CDR1 is GTSNPN and CDR2 SVGIG (reference sequence). Trimming left V 0 bases short and J 9 bases short, with 3 bases between. The donors belonged to the roughly 130-subject validation cohort, separate from the approximately 700-subject first cohort.

The chain combines TRBV30 with TRBJ1-6; D gene uncertain. The sequence derives from a woman in her thirties in good health and CMV-seropositive. Sequences were obtained from PBMCs. The DNA of the CDR3 is TGTGCCTGGAGTGTTGGTTCACCCCTCCACTTT. As protein: CAWSVGSPLHF.